These T cell receptor beta chains were read from a single sample in a study of T cells in Graves' hyperthyroidism and ophthalmopathy. A single record per CDR3 protein comes from TCRdb applying MiXCR to the multiplex PCR reads. The table shows approximately 640,000 distinct CDR3 sequences, with roughly 17% occurring only once. Sequencing was done on a sample of blood. Receptors originate from a woman aged 25 to 39 with Graves' hyperthyroidism. Both conserved end residues are part of each CDR3. The order of the fields is CDR3 length, V gene, clone size, J gene, D gene, CDR3 protein. The D gene is left open where the match is weak. Rows give clone size only sometimes, using once, few, many, or a class for an expanded clone.

14	TRBV30	many	TRBJ2-3	-	CAWSVRGSTDTQYF
16	TRBV11-3	many	TRBJ2-7	-	CASSPRGGSGTYEQYF
12	TRBV6-1	many	TRBJ2-7	-	CASRRPGYEQYF
15	TRBV20-1	few	TRBJ2-5	TRBD1	CSARPTTGHGETQYF
16	TRBV19	-	TRBJ2-7	TRBD1	CASSKLGTVYTYEQYF
13	TRBV9	-	TRBJ1-5	-	CASSVGDYQPQHF
15	TRBV3-1	once	TRBJ2-5	-	CASSRTPGAVETQYF
15	TRBV4-3	many	TRBJ2-2	-	CASGGRGTNTGELFF
13	TRBV5-1	-	TRBJ2-2	-	CASKDSLAGELFF
14	TRBV30	-	TRBJ1-5	-	CAWSGTYSNQPQHF
13	TRBV15	few	TRBJ2-3	-	CATSRMGSDTQYF
14	TRBV4-2	many	TRBJ1-1	-	CASSQESRQEEAFF
14	TRBV5-1	many	TRBJ2-2	TRBD1	CASSYDRAPGELFF
16	TRBV6-1	few	TRBJ2-2	TRBD1	CASSEAAGGAAGELFF
14	TRBV12-3/TRBV12-4	many	TRBJ2-1	-	CASTRGAFYNEQFF
17	TRBV12-3/TRBV12-4	many	TRBJ2-5	TRBD2	CASSSPWTSGHQETQYF